This T cell receptor (beta chain) was recorded in a study of blood T cell repertoires in COVID-19. Overall study: Sites across the United States, Italy and Spain contributed samples from acute and convalescent COVID-19.

Trimming left V 1 base short and J 1 base short, with 11 bases between. From germline, CDR1 is LNHDA and CDR2 SQIVND (reference sequence). CDR3 size: 16 residues. Produced via immunoSEQ multiplex PCR; TCRdb's table is partial and in-frame only. The table lists more than 250,000 clones, roughly 85% of them singletons. The specimen sequenced was peripheral blood. V usage is TRBV19 and J usage is TRBJ2-1, with D perhaps matching TRBD2 (5 bases). This TCR came from a man aged 45-60 years with active or convalescent COVID-19. CDR3 coding DNA: TGTGCCAGTAGTATAGGTGGGAGCAATTCCTACAATGAGCAGTTCTTC. The encoded protein is CASSIGGSNSYNEQFF.